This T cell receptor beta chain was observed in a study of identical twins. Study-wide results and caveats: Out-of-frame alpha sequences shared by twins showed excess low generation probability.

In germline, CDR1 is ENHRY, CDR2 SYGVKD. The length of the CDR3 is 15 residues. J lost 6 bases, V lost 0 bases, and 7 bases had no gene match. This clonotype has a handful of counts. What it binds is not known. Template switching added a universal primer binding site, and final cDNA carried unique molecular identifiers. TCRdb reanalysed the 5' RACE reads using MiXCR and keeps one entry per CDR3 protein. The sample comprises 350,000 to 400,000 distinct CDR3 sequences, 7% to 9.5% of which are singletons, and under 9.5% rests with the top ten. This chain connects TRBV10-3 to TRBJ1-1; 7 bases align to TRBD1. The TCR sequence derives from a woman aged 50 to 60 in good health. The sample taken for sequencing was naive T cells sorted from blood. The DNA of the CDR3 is TGTGCCATCAGTGAGTCGGGTCGACAGGGCCCTGAAGCTTTCTTT. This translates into CAISESGRQGPEAFF.